What follows are 23 T cell receptor beta chains derived from one specimen sequenced in a study of blood T cell repertoires in COVID-19. Profiled with immunoSEQ multiplex PCR; TCRdb holds only in-frame clones, not every one. In the table there are 310,000 or so clones, more than 75% of which are singletons. Material: peripheral blood. These receptors came from a man aged 45-65 years with active or convalescent COVID-19.

The rearrangement links TRBV29-1 to TRBJ2-1; 7 bases line up with TRBD2. This CDR3 has 15 amino acids. V dropped 1 base and J dropped 9; count of bases not matched to a gene: 12. Germline V gene data show CDR1 as SQVTM and CDR2 as ANQGSEA. CDR3 nucleotides: TGCAGCGTTGAAGGCCTGGGGGGGGTTCGAGCTGAGCAGTTCTTC. It yields the protein CSVEGLGGVRAEQFF.

This clone has a single count. This chain connects TRBV30 to TRBJ1-3, with D uncertain. From germline, CDR1 is GTSNPN and CDR2 SVGIG (reference sequence). CDR3 size: 14 residues. Trimming cost V 0 bases and J 8 bases, with 14 bases left between them. The DNA for the CDR3 is TGTGCCTGGAGTGTAAACCCACCGGCGGACACCATATATTTT. It codes for CAWSVNPPADTIYF.

CDR3 DNA sequence: TGTGCCAGCACCTCCTTCGCGGATTACTATGGCTACACCTTC. Encoded protein: CASTSFADYYGYTF. This chain joins TRBV2 and TRBJ1-2, with unresolved D. Trimming removed 7 bases from V and 3 bases from J, with 15 bases in between. This CDR3 has 14 residues. The germline V gene encodes CDR1 SNHLY and CDR2 FYNNEI. The whole variable domain, filled in from reference TRBV2 and TRBJ1-2, reads EPEVTQTPSHQVTQMGQEVILRCVPISNHLYFYWYRQILGQKVEFLVSFYNNEISEKSEIFDDQFSVERPDGSNFTLKIRSTKLEDSAMYFCASTSFADYYGYTFGSGTRLTVV.

The V call is TRBV5-1, the J call TRBJ2-5; D is uncertain. Germline CDR1 and CDR2: SGHRS and YFSETQ. Deletions cut 0 bases from V and 5 bases from J, with 5 bases between. The CDR3 totals 12 residues. CDR3 coding DNA: TGCGCCAGCAGCTTGGTTGAGGAGACCCAGTACTTC. It translates to CASSLVEETQYF. The full variable domain, in which reference TRBV5-1 and TRBJ2-5 provide the parts outside the CDR3, is KAGVTQTPRYLIKTRGQQVTLSCSPISGHRSVSWYQQTPGQGLQFLFEYFSETQRNKGNFPGRFSGRQFSNSRSEMNVSTLELGDSALYLCASSLVEETQYFGPGTRLLVL.

The chain combines TRBV29-1 with TRBJ1-3, with D possibly being TRBD1 (5 bases). The V gene lost 4 bases and the J gene lost 4 bases, with 8 bases spanning the gap. In germline, CDR1 is SQVTM, CDR2 ANQGSEA. The length of the CDR3 is 12 residues. CDR3 nucleotide sequence: TGCAGCGTTGGACGGGGGGGAAACACCATATATTTT. This translates into CSVGRGGNTIYF.

This clone was counted only a few times. This chain joins TRBV6-5 and TRBJ1-1; D not resolved. This CDR3 is built from 14 residues. Per germline, CDR1 MNHEY and CDR2 SVGAGI. V lost 6 bases to trimming and J lost 2 bases, with 13 bases between them. CDR3 sequence: CASSERAGNTEAFF. CDR3 DNA: TGTGCCAGCAGCGAGAGGGCGGGAAACACTGAAGCTTTCTTT.

This rearrangement joins TRBV7-2 to TRBJ2-7; D call uncertain. Trimming cost V 6 bases and J 6 bases, with 9 bases left between them. This CDR3 is built from 11 residues. CDR1 is SGHTA and CDR2 is FQGNSA in the germline V gene. CDR3 coding DNA: TGTGCCAGCAGTTCAATCGGCGAGCAGTACTTC. It is translated as CASSSIGEQYF.

The chain couples TRBV5-1 to TRBJ1-2; TRBD1 agrees at 9 bases. The CDR3 has 13 amino acids. Looked up from germline, CDR1 is SGHRS and CDR2 is YFSETQ. Trimming cost V 4 bases and J 3 bases; bases outside gene matches: 1. The DNA for the CDR3 is TGCGCCAGCAGCAGGACAGGGGACTATGGCTACACCTTC. It is translated as CASSRTGDYGYTF.

The gene calls are TRBV3-1 (or the pseudogene TRBV3-2) and TRBJ1-2, with D tentatively TRBD1 (5 bases). There are 15 residues in the CDR3. Germline V gives CDR1 LGHDT, CDR2 YNNKEL (reference sequence). V lost 4 bases, J lost 5 bases, and 17 bases lay in between. CDR3 protein: CASSPARGVIYGYTF. CDR3 coding DNA: TGTGCCAGCAGCCCCGCCCGGGGGGTGATTTATGGCTACACCTTC.

The chain carries TRBV9 and TRBJ2-5; the D gene is possibly TRBD2 (5 bases). V lost 3 bases and J lost 4, with 19 bases in between. CDR3 length: 16 residues. Germline V gene lookup returns CDR1 SGDLS and CDR2 YYNGEE. The DNA of the CDR3 is TGTGCCAGCAGCGAGAGAGGGAAAAGTAGCGTAGAGACCCAGTACTTC. Residues: CASSERGKSSVETQYF.

CDR3 sequence (DNA): TGTGCCAGCAGCGTAGCCGGAGACAGGGGAGGGAGTGAAAAACTGTTTTTT. Residues: CASSVAGDRGGSEKLFF. The chain carries TRBV9 and TRBJ1-4; 8 positions agree with TRBD1. Germline lookup yields CDR1 SGDLS and CDR2 YYNGEE. The CDR3 extends over 17 amino acids. Germline trimming cut 0 bases from V and 7 bases from J; bases unmatched to any gene: 11.

V and J are TRBV7-9 and TRBJ1-1, with a possible D match to TRBD1 (6 bases). Germline V gene data show CDR1 as SEHNR and CDR2 as FQNEAQ (reference sequence). CDR3 length: 12 residues. V was pared by 5 bases and J by 6 bases, with 10 bases between. The CDR3 protein is CASSQNRAEAFF. The CDR3 nucleotides are TGTGCCAGCAGCCAGAACAGGGCTGAAGCTTTCTTT. Together with reference TRBV7-9 and TRBJ1-1, the CDR3 gives the full variable domain: DTGVSQNPRHKITKRGQNVTFRCDPISEHNRLYWYRQTLGQGPEFLTYFQNEAQLEKSRLLSDRFSAERPKGSFSTLEIQRTEQGDSAMYLCASSQNRAEAFFGQGTRLTVV.

The rearrangement uses TRBV5-1 and TRBJ1-4; no definite D call. The germline gives CDR1 SGHRS, CDR2 YFSETQ. V lost 0 bases, J lost 0 bases, and 6 bases lay in between. The CDR3 sequence is 15 residues long. This chain's CDR3 is CASSLGGATNEKLFF. Here the CDR3 DNA reads TGCGCCAGCAGCTTGGGCGGTGCAACTAATGAAAAACTGTTTTTT.

Notes on this clone: The same CDR3 arises from other DNA sequences in this sample as well. The chain combines TRBV10-3 with TRBJ2-7, with D perhaps matching TRBD2 (5 bases). The CDR3 contains 14 residues. V was cut by 0 bases and J by 0 bases, with 6 bases left in between. Germline CDR1 reads ENHRY; CDR2 reads SYGVKD. This chain's CDR3 is CAISESAGSYEQYF. The CDR3 DNA reads TGTGCCATCAGTGAGTCGGCGGGCTCCTACGAGCAGTACTTC.

The sample holds one count of this clone. The V and J genes are TRBV6-1 and TRBJ1-5; D gene ambiguous. The CDR3 has 12 residues. The V and J ends lost 2 bases and 5 bases respectively, with 4 bases between them. CDR1 is MNHNS, CDR2 SASEGT, per germline. CDR3 nucleotides: TGTGCCAGCAGTGAACGGGATCAGCCCCAGCATTTT. This gives the protein CASSERDQPQHF.

V and J are TRBV28 and TRBJ2-7, with 10 nucleotides matching TRBD2. V gave up 1 base and J gave up 2 bases; unmatched junction bases: 5. Germline CDR1 reads MDHEN; CDR2 reads SYDVKM. This CDR3 has 16 residues. The CDR3 sequence is CASSLSASGGPYEQYF. CDR3 DNA sequence: TGTGCCAGCAGTTTATCGGCTAGCGGGGGACCCTACGAGCAGTACTTC.

The V and J genes are TRBV28 and TRBJ1-2; D ambiguous. CDR1 MDHEN and CDR2 SYDVKM come from the germline V gene. The CDR3 runs 14 residues. The V end lost 0 bases, the J end lost 7 bases, and 12 bases lay between the germline ends. CDR3 coding DNA: TGTGCCAGCAGTTTATGGCCGGGTGATAGTGGCTACACCTTC. This sequence encodes CASSLWPGDSGYTF.

This chain connects TRBV7-8 to TRBJ1-1; 8 bases agree with TRBD1. The CDR3 length is 13 residues. The J segment lost 8 bases and the V segment lost 7 bases, leaving 9 bases of the junction unmatched. Germline values: CDR1 SGHVS, CDR2 FQNEAQ. The DNA of the CDR3 is TGTGCCAGCAACCCCATACGGGACAGGGAAGCTTTCTTT. The encoded protein is CASNPIRDREAFF.

This chain joins TRBV19 and TRBJ1-2; TRBD1 agrees at 7 bases. CDR1 LNHDA and CDR2 SQIVND come from the germline V gene (reference sequence). The CDR3 runs to 16 residues. After removal of 6 bases from V and 1 base from J, the junction contained 11 bases not matched to a gene. Written as DNA, the CDR3 is TGTGCCAGTAGGTTGAGGTCAGGGGGTCTTAACTATGGCTACACCTTC. Amino acid sequence: CASRLRSGGLNYGYTF.

CDR3 sequence reads: CASSQQPRDNTGELFF. CDR3 coding DNA: TGCGCCAGCAGCCAACAGCCCCGGGATAACACCGGGGAGCTGTTTTTT. The chain combines TRBV4-3 with TRBJ2-2; weak D call: TRBD2 (5 bases). Trimming left V 2 bases short and J 2 bases short, with 12 bases between. This CDR3 is built from 16 residues. Germline assignment: CDR1 LGHNA and CDR2 YSLEER.

A note on this clone: This CDR3 is also generated by other DNA sequences in the sample. The CDR3: CASSLTGTGTDTQYF. In nucleotides, the CDR3 is TGTGCCAGCAGCTTAACCGGGACAGGGACCGATACGCAGTATTTT. The rearrangement uses TRBV7-3 and TRBJ2-3; 9 nucleotides line up with TRBD1. The ends lost 0 bases at V and 6 bases at J; junction bases unmatched: 4. The germline V gene has CDR1 SGHTA and CDR2 FQGTGA. The CDR3 is 15 residues long.

V usage is TRBV6-6 and J usage is TRBJ2-1, with a tentative D call TRBD2 (6 bases). Germline V gene sequence: CDR1 MNHNY, CDR2 SVGAGI (reference sequence). Trimming left V 7 bases short and J 4 bases short, with 14 bases between. The length of the CDR3 is 14 residues. Here the CDR3 reads CASTLREPYNEQFF. In DNA, the CDR3 is TGTGCCAGCACCCTGCGGGAACCTTACAATGAGCAGTTCTTC.

The CDR3: CASSSQVPSNEKLFF. The CDR3 nucleotides read TGTGCCAGCTCATCTCAGGTTCCATCTAATGAAAAACTGTTTTTT. V and J are TRBV18 and TRBJ1-4; D uncertain. The V gene's germline CDR1 is KGHSH and CDR2 LQKENI. The CDR3 has 15 residues. V was pared by 5 bases and J by 3 bases, with 13 bases between.